Listed below are T cell receptor beta chains from one sample, sequenced in a study of T cells in tuberculosis. The repertoire was sequenced with immunoSEQ multiplex PCR; TCRdb's copy has only in-frame clones and lacks some. Among roughly 40,000 clones, 95% were seen once, and the ten largest hold 3.6%. Sequencing was carried out using PBMCs. The origin of the receptors is a donor between 5 and 29 years old with latent tuberculosis or without tuberculosis infection. Both conserved end residues are part of each CDR3. The order of the fields is CDR3 protein, CDR3 DNA, J gene, clone size, D gene, V gene. D genes are given only for firm matches. Where a row states a size, it is once, few, many or the class of an expanded clone; other rows omit it.

CASSFPRRLAGYNEQFF	TGTGCCAGCAGCTTCCCTCGGCGGCTAGCGGGGTACAATGAGCAGTTCTTC	TRBJ2-1	NA	TRBD2	TRBV7-2
CAWDRGYGYTF	TGTGCCTGGGACAGGGGTTATGGCTACACCTTC	TRBJ1-2	NA	TRBD1	TRBV30
CASSDGIRPELNTIYF	TGTGCCAGCAGTGATGGTATCAGGCCAGAACTAAACACCATATATTTT	TRBJ1-3	NA	NA	TRBV25-1
CASSARWQFNEQYF	TGTGCCAGCAGTGCTCGCTGGCAGTTTAACGAGCAGTACTTC	TRBJ2-7	NA	NA	TRBV6-1
CAIPGGVIGNEQFF	TGTGCCATCCCGGGAGGCGTAATCGGGAATGAGCAGTTCTTC	TRBJ2-1	NA	TRBD2	TRBV28
CASSAGNTEAFF	TGTGCCAGCAGTGCAGGTAACACTGAAGCTTTCTTT	TRBJ1-1	NA	NA	TRBV25-1
CASSFTIQTVTYGYTF	TGCGCCAGCAGCTTTACGATTCAAACGGTTACCTATGGCTACACCTTC	TRBJ1-2	NA	NA	TRBV5-1
CASSLWASGGPTDTQYF	TGCGCCAGCAGCTTGTGGGCCAGCGGGGGGCCCACAGATACGCAGTATTTT	TRBJ2-3	NA	TRBD2	TRBV5-1
CASSSGGDSNQPQHF	TGTGCCAGTAGTTCCGGAGGGGATAGCAATCAGCCCCAGCATTTT	TRBJ1-5	NA	NA	TRBV19
CASSPATSGYNEQFF	TGTGCCAGCTCACCAGCGACTAGCGGCTACAATGAGCAGTTCTTC	TRBJ2-1	few	TRBD2	TRBV18
CATSRLIDREETQYF	TGTGCCACCAGCAGATTGATCGACAGGGAAGAGACCCAGTACTTC	TRBJ2-5	few	TRBD1	TRBV15
CASSHAGWERGGYEQYF	TGTGCCAGCAGCCACGCTGGATGGGAGCGGGGCGGCTACGAGCAGTACTTC	TRBJ2-7	NA	TRBD2	TRBV4-2
CASSLLDRGGYTF	TGTGCCAGCAGTCTCCTGGACAGGGGCGGCTACACCTTC	TRBJ1-2	NA	TRBD1	TRBV6-6
CASSQVTGGPPEQFF	TGCGCCAGCAGCCAAGTGACAGGGGGACCCCCAGAGCAGTTCTTC	TRBJ2-1	NA	TRBD1	TRBV4-3
CAWTGTGGNTIYF	TGTGCCTGGACCGGGACAGGGGGAAACACCATATATTTT	TRBJ1-3	NA	TRBD1	TRBV30
CASSEGGNTEAFF	TGTGCCAGCAGTGAAGGAGGGAACACTGAAGCTTTCTTT	TRBJ1-1	NA	NA	TRBV2
CASSASRSPYNEQFF	TGTGCCAGCTCAGCATCTAGATCCCCCTACAATGAGCAGTTCTTC	TRBJ2-1	NA	NA	TRBV18
CASSEWSAGKETQYF	TGTGCCAGCAGTGAATGGTCGGCAGGGAAAGAGACCCAGTACTTC	TRBJ2-5	NA	NA	TRBV6-1
CATAQGRGTDTQYF	TGTGCCACCGCACAGGGAAGGGGCACAGATACGCAGTATTTT	TRBJ2-3	NA	NA	TRBV6-5
CASQKGDNDEQYF	TGTGCCAGCCAAAAGGGGGATAATGACGAGCAGTACTTC	TRBJ2-7	NA	NA	TRBV6-1
CASSYSWVASPLHF	TGTGCCAGCAGTTACTCCTGGGTAGCCTCACCCCTCCACTTT	TRBJ1-6	few	NA	TRBV6-5
CASSHQLAGGRGEQYF	TGTGCCAGCAGCCACCAACTAGCGGGGGGCCGTGGGGAGCAGTACTTC	TRBJ2-7	NA	TRBD2	TRBV11-3